These 28 T cell receptor beta chains came from one sample sequenced in a study of T-cell reconstitution after alpha-beta-depleted transplantation in children. Unique molecular identifiers were incorporated when the TCRbeta library was constructed. TCRdb re-called the PCR reads through MiXCR, storing one row per CDR3 protein. The sample carries about 360,000 distinct CDR3 sequences, 10% to 15% recorded once. Sequenced here: PBMCs, sampled from the stem cell graft. These receptors came from a human donor who donated a stem cell graft to a child with Fanconi anemia.

This clonotype has just a few counts. The chain uses TRBV6-5 and TRBJ2-3; D uncertain. Germline CDR1 reads MNHEY; CDR2 reads SVGAGI. The CDR3 has 14 amino acids. With 1 base removed from V and 4 bases from J, the gap between germline ends came to 9 bases. CDR3 amino acids: CASSYFKPSDTQYF. The CDR3 DNA reads TGTGCCAGCAGTTACTTTAAGCCTTCAGATACGCAGTATTTT.

The chain links TRBV20-1 to TRBJ2-3, with 10 positions matching TRBD2. This CDR3 spans 16 amino acids. The V and J ends lost 6 bases and 6 bases, in that order; junction bases with no gene match: 15. CDR1 and CDR2 (germline): DFQATT, SNEGSKA (reference sequence). CDR3 nucleotides: TGCAGTGCCCACCTGGGGGTTACTAGCGGGGCGGATACGCAGTATTTT. Protein product: CSAHLGVTSGADTQYF.

In its sample, this clonotype was seen a few times. The genes are TRBV5-1 and TRBJ2-1, with TRBD1 as a possible D gene (5 bases). The CDR3 contains 15 residues. Germline assignment: CDR1 SGHRS and CDR2 YFSETQ. V lost 2 bases, J lost 2 bases, and 11 bases lay in between. The CDR3 DNA reads TGCGCCAGCAGCTTAGGCCCAGGGACCTACAATGAGCAGTTCTTC. Its translation: CASSLGPGTYNEQFF. Combining the CDR3 with reference TRBV5-1 and TRBJ2-1 gives the whole variable domain KAGVTQTPRYLIKTRGQQVTLSCSPISGHRSVSWYQQTPGQGLQFLFEYFSETQRNKGNFPGRFSGRQFSNSRSEMNVSTLELGDSALYLCASSLGPGTYNEQFFGPGTRLTVL.

The chain joins TRBV6-1 to TRBJ1-1; the D gene is possibly TRBD1 (5 bases). CDR1 is MNHNS, CDR2 SASEGT, per germline. The CDR3 has 11 residues. Trimming removed 7 bases from V and 7 bases from J, with 10 bases in between. In nucleotides, the CDR3 is TGTGCCAGCATCGGGGGGAGTGAAGCTTTCTTT. As protein: CASIGGSEAFF.

There are a few counts of this clonotype. The chain employs TRBV10-3 and TRBJ1-5; 7 nucleotides align to TRBD1. The CDR3 runs to 14 residues. Germline V CDR1 and CDR2: ENHRY, SYGVKD. The V segment lost 5 bases and the J segment 1 base; nucleotides outside the gene matches: 2. In nucleotides, the CDR3 is TGTGCCATCAGTACACAGGGGAGCAATCAGCCCCAGCATTTT. Translating it yields CAISTQGSNQPQHF.

This chain links TRBV12-3 or TRBV12-4 with TRBJ1-3; D is uncertain. The CDR3 covers 16 residues. V was cut by 5 bases and J by 4 bases, with 18 bases left in between. CDR3 protein: CASSPTRTELGNTIYF. CDR3 in DNA: TGTGCCAGCAGTCCCACCCGAACAGAGCTCGGAAACACCATATATTTT.

The chain carries TRBV4-3 and TRBJ1-2; D remains ambiguous. Looked up from germline, CDR1 is LGHNA and CDR2 is YSLEER. The ends were cut back, 0 bases at V and 5 bases at J, with 19 bases in the middle. CDR3 size: 17 residues. This CDR3 reads CASSQEEFARVGYGYTF. The CDR3 nucleotides read TGCGCCAGCAGCCAAGAAGAATTCGCGCGGGTTGGGTATGGCTACACCTTC.

This clonotype occurred a few times. The chain carries TRBV4-3 and TRBJ1-1; possibly TRBD1 for D (6 bases). The CDR3 spans 14 residues. The V gene lost 1 base and the J gene lost 3 bases, with 9 bases spanning the gap. Germline V gene lookup returns CDR1 LGHNA and CDR2 YSLEER. For the CDR3, the DNA is TGCGCCAGCAGCCAAGCTGGACAGTACACTGAAGCTTTCTTT. It encodes CASSQAGQYTEAFF.

V usage is TRBV12-3 or TRBV12-4 and J usage is TRBJ1-5; no definite D call. The CDR3 consists of 13 residues. Trimming removed 0 bases from V and 6 bases from J, with 6 bases in between. The CDR3 coding sequence is TGTGCCAGCAGTTTAGCATTGAGTCAGCCCCAGCATTTT. Its protein product is CASSLALSQPQHF.

The genes are TRBV11-2 and TRBJ2-2, with 10 bases that match TRBD2. Germline CDR1 SGHAT, CDR2 FQNNGV. This CDR3 spans 17 amino acids. After removal of 0 bases from V and 6 bases from J, the junction contained 7 bases not matched to a gene. The CDR3, as DNA: TGTGCCAGCAGCTTAGAAAGACTAGCGGGCGTCGCCGGGGAGCTGTTTTTT. This translates into CASSLERLAGVAGELFF.

This clonotype has ten or more counts. V and J are TRBV5-8 and TRBJ2-1; 7 bases map to TRBD1. CDR3 length: 19 amino acids. The germline gives CDR1 SGHTS, CDR2 YDEGEE. The V gene end was trimmed by 4 bases and the J gene end by 0 bases; junction bases not matched to a gene: 16. CDR3 sequence reads: CASSIGQAQGVISYNEQFF. As DNA, the CDR3 is TGTGCCAGCAGCATAGGACAGGCCCAAGGGGTAATCTCCTACAATGAGCAGTTCTTC.

The chain recombines TRBV27 with TRBJ1-1; 7 nucleotides agree with TRBD1. The trim removed 3 bases at V and 8 bases at J, leaving 3 bases unmatched. This CDR3 is built from 12 residues. The germline V gene has CDR1 MNHEY and CDR2 SMNVEV (reference sequence). CDR3 loop: CASSFPTGEAFF. The CDR3 DNA is TGTGCCAGCAGTTTCCCGACAGGGGAAGCTTTCTTT.

This clonotype was detected ten times or more. The CDR3: CASVVGGAQNNEQFF. The CDR3 nucleotides are TGTGCCAGCGTCGTAGGAGGGGCCCAAAACAATGAGCAGTTCTTC. This chain uses TRBV12-3 or TRBV12-4 with TRBJ2-1; D is perhaps TRBD2 (6 bases). V lost 8 bases, J lost 5 bases, and 19 bases lay in between. The CDR3 spans 15 residues.

This clonotype appeared many times. V usage is TRBV12-3 or TRBV12-4 and J usage is TRBJ1-2; possible D gene TRBD1, 5 bases. V shed 5 bases and J shed 3 bases, with 7 bases lying between them. The CDR3 has 12 amino acids. In DNA form, the CDR3 reads TGTGCCAGCAGTATGGGGGACTATGGCTACACCTTC. Translation gives CASSMGDYGYTF.

This clonotype was detected a few times. CDR3 protein: CASSYAGEAYSGNTIYF. The CDR3 DNA is TGTGCCAGCAGTTATGCGGGTGAGGCGTACTCTGGAAACACCATATATTTT. The J gene is TRBJ1-3, the V gene TRBV28; no reliable D call. Germline V gene lookup returns CDR1 MDHEN and CDR2 SYDVKM. Trimming removed 4 bases at V and 0 bases at J, with 16 bases between. This CDR3 is built from 17 residues.

Only a few counts were recorded for this clonotype. This sequence joins TRBV6-1 and TRBJ1-2; D remains unclear. V lost 6 bases, J lost 0 bases, and 14 bases lay in between. There are 15 residues in the CDR3. From germline, CDR1 is MNHNS and CDR2 SASEGT. The CDR3 loop is CASSEHPLANYGYTF. As DNA, the CDR3 is TGTGCCAGCAGCGAACACCCGTTAGCTAACTATGGCTACACCTTC.

The gene calls are TRBV20-1 and TRBJ1-1, with a tentative D call TRBD1 (6 bases). The length of the CDR3 is 15 residues. Between the trimmed V and J ends, which lost 0 bases and 5 bases, there was a span of 16 bases. The V gene's germline CDR1 is DFQATT and CDR2 SNEGSKA (reference sequence). The CDR3 here is CSARDPRGPGTEAFF. The CDR3 DNA is TGCAGTGCTAGAGATCCCCGGGGGCCTGGGACTGAAGCTTTCTTT.

This clonotype was seen only a few times. J is TRBJ1-2 and V is TRBV5-1; D perhaps matches TRBD1 (6 bases). CDR1 and CDR2 (germline): SGHRS, YFSETQ. Trimming removed 2 bases at V and 2 bases at J, with 10 bases between. CDR3 size: 14 residues. CDR3 DNA: TGCGCCAGCAGCTTACCAGGGGAGAACTATGGCTACACCTTC. This encodes CASSLPGENYGYTF. Full variable domain (remainder filled in from reference TRBV5-1 and TRBJ1-2): KAGVTQTPRYLIKTRGQQVTLSCSPISGHRSVSWYQQTPGQGLQFLFEYFSETQRNKGNFPGRFSGRQFSNSRSEMNVSTLELGDSALYLCASSLPGENYGYTFGSGTRLTVV.

The chain couples TRBV7-9 to TRBJ1-4; TRBD1 agrees at 8 bases. Germline loops: CDR1 SEHNR, CDR2 FQNEAQ (reference sequence). V lost 6 bases and J lost 7; bases outside the gene matches: 13. The CDR3 is made up of 16 amino acids. The CDR3 DNA reads as TGTGCCAGCAGTAGCGGACAGGGCGGACGGAGTGAAAAACTGTTTTTT. This encodes CASSSGQGGRSEKLFF.

This clonotype was seen many times. The chain carries TRBV10-3 and TRBJ1-5; D is ambiguous. The CDR3 length is 14 residues. CDR1 ENHRY and CDR2 SYGVKD come from the germline V gene. The V and J ends lost 3 bases and 0 bases respectively, with 6 bases between them. CDR3: CAISDLNSNQPQHF. CDR3 sequence (DNA): TGTGCCATCAGTGATTTGAATAGCAATCAGCCCCAGCATTTT.

The sample holds many counts of this clonotype. V gene TRBV20-1 combines with J gene TRBJ2-5; D may match TRBD1 or TRBD2 (6 bases each). This CDR3 is 13 amino acids long. Germline values: CDR1 DFQATT, CDR2 SNEGSKA (reference sequence). Trimming took 2 bases from V and 5 from J, leaving 12 bases between them. The CDR3 loop is CSARPGAGETQYF. CDR3 coding DNA: TGCAGTGCTAGACCGGGGGCCGGGGAGACCCAGTACTTC.

This clonotype was found a few times. The CDR3: CASHRSRASNQPQHF. The CDR3 DNA reads as TGTGCCAGCCATCGATCCCGGGCGAGCAATCAGCCCCAGCATTTT. V and J are TRBV6-2 or TRBV6-3 and TRBJ1-5; no clear D gene. Deletions cut 8 bases from V and 1 base from J, with 15 bases between. CDR3 size: 15 residues. Germline assignment: CDR1 MNHEY and CDR2 SVGEGT.

The chain joins TRBV5-1 to TRBJ1-2; no reliable D call. Deletions cut 4 bases from V and 6 bases from J, with 16 bases between. CDR1 SGHRS and CDR2 YFSETQ come from the germline V gene. The CDR3 is made up of 14 amino acids. The CDR3 DNA reads TGCGCCAGCAGCCCGGTGAGAGGGCACGATGGCTACACCTTC. Translation: CASSPVRGHDGYTF.

V and J are TRBV6-1 and TRBJ2-7; 9 nucleotides agree with TRBD1. The CDR3 loop spans 16 amino acids. Germline CDR1 reads MNHNS; CDR2 reads SASEGT. Germline trimming cut 7 bases from V and 4 bases from J; bases unmatched to any gene: 14. The CDR3 here is CASTKGRDRGSYEQYF. The CDR3 region has the DNA TGTGCCAGCACCAAAGGCCGAGACAGGGGGTCTTACGAGCAGTACTTC.

The chain carries TRBV6-1 and TRBJ2-1; D tentatively fits TRBD1 or TRBD2 (5 bases each). V was clipped by 7 bases and J by 7 bases, with 17 bases between them. CDR1 and CDR2 (germline): MNHNS, SASEGT. CDR3 length: 14 residues. The CDR3 region has the DNA TGTGCCAGCAAACGCCCGACGGGGCGGAATGAGCAGTTCTTC. This gives the protein CASKRPTGRNEQFF.

As to this clonotype: At one boundary the junction diverges from the germline segment, which might be a read error. The gene calls are TRBV3-1 and TRBJ2-2; D remains unclear. Germline V gene lookup returns CDR1 LGHDT and CDR2 YNNKEL (reference sequence). The CDR3 is 13 amino acids. The CDR3 protein is CASGQVWPGELFF. CDR3 sequence (DNA): TGTGCCAGCGGCCAAGTGTGGCCCGGGGAGCTGTTTTTT. The full variable domain, completed using reference TRBV3-1 and TRBJ2-2, is DTAVSQTPKYLVTQMGNDKSIKCEQNLGHDTMYWYKQDSKKFLKIMFSYNNKELIINETVPNRFSPKSPDKAHLNLHINSLELGDSAVYFCASGQVWPGELFFGEGSRLTVL.

This clonotype was counted only a few times. This chain connects TRBV4-2 to TRBJ1-5, with D hard to call. The V gene lost 0 bases and the J gene lost 3 bases, with 6 bases spanning the gap. This CDR3 has 14 amino acids. The germline CDR1 and CDR2 sequences are LGHNA and YNFKEQ. CDR3 region: CASSQDKNNQPQHF. In DNA form, the CDR3 reads TGTGCCAGCAGCCAAGATAAGAACAATCAGCCCCAGCATTTT.

A few counts support this clonotype. The chain recombines TRBV12-3 or TRBV12-4 with TRBJ1-1; TRBD1 agrees at 10 bases. After removal of 6 bases from V and 11 bases from J, the junction contained 9 bases not matched to a gene. This CDR3 is 13 amino acids long. In DNA, the CDR3 is TGTGCCAGCAGCCCGGGACAGGGGAGTTATGCTTTCTTT. Its protein product is CASSPGQGSYAFF.